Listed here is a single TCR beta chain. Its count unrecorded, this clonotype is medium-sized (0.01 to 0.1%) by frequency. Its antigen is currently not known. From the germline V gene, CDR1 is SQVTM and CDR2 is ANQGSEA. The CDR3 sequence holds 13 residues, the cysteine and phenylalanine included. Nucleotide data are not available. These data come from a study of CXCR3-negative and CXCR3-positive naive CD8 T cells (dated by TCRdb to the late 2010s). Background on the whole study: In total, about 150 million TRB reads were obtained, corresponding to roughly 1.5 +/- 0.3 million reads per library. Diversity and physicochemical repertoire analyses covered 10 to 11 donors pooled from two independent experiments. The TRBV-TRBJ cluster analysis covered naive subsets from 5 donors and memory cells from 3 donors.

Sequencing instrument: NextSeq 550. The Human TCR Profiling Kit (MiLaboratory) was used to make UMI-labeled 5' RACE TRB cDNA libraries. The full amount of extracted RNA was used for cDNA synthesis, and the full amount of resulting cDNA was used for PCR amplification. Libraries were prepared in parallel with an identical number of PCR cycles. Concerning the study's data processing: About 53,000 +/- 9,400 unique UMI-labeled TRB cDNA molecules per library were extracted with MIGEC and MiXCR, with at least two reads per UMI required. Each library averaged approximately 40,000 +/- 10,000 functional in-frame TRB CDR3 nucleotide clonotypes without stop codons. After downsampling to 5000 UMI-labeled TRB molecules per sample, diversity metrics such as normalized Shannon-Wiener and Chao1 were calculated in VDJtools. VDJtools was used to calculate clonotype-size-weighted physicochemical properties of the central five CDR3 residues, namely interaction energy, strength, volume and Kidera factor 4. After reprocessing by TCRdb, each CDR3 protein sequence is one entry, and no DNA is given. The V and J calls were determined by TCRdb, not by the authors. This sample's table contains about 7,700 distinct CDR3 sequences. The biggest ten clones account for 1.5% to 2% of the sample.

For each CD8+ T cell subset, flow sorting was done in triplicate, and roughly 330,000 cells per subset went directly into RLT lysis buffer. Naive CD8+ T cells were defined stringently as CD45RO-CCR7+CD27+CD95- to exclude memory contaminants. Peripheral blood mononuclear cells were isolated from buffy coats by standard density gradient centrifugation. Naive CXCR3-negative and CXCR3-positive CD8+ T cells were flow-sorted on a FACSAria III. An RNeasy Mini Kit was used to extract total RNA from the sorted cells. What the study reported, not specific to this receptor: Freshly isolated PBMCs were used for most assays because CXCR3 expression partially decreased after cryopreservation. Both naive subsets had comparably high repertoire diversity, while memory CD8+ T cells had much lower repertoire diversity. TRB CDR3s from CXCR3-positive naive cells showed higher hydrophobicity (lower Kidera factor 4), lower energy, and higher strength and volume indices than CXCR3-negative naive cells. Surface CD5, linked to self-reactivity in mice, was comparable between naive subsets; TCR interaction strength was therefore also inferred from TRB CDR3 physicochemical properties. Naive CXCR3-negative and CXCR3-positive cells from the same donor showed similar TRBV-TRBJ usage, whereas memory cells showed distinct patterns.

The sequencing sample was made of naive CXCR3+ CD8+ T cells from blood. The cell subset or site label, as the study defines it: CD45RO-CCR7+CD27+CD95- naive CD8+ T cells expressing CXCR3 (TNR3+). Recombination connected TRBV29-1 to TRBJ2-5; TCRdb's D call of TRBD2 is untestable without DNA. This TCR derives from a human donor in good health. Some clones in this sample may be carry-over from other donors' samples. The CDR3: CSVDWGLVETQYF.